The T cell receptor beta chain described here comes from a study of shared clonotypes between healthy human individuals. This table comes from immunoSEQ multiplex PCR, and its TCRdb copy is limited to in-frame clones, with some not included. This table holds around 1.1 million clones, approximately 78% found once. As for this clone: Its antigen is as yet unknown.

This CDR3 contains 14 residues. With 3 bases clipped from V and 5 bases from J, the junction kept 4 bases outside the gene matches. Germline V gives CDR1 MNHNS, CDR2 SASEGT. General study results and limits: On the whole, naive subsets had larger estimated richness than memory subsets had.

Sequencing input: memory CD4+ T cells from PBMCs. Subset: CD45RA-negative fraction. The TCR originated in a man aged 18 to 30 in good health. Some clones in this sample may be carry-over from other donors' samples. The chain couples TRBV6-1 to TRBJ2-3, with 8 bases aligning to TRBD1. CDR3 sequence: CASSDRGQGDTQYF. Written as DNA, the CDR3 is TGTGCCAGCAGTGACAGGGGGCAGGGAGATACGCAGTATTTT.